The rows below give T cell receptor beta chains drawn from one sample of a study of blood T cell repertoires in COVID-19. The data were produced by immunoSEQ multiplex PCR, yet TCRdb's version contains in-frame clones alone and is incomplete. The profile shows some 200,000 clones, around 82% of them singletons. The sequencing input was peripheral blood. These TCRs come from a woman older than 75 with acute or convalescent COVID-19. Both conserved end residues are part of each CDR3. The order of the fields is J gene, clone size, D gene, V gene, CDR3 DNA, CDR3 protein. A D gene is named only where the DNA matches it firmly. A clone size is listed for some rows: how often the clone was seen (once, few, many), or a class if it is expanded.

j_gene: TRBJ2-1; abundance: -; d_gene: -; v_gene: TRBV30; CDR3nt: TGTGCCTGGAGTTTCGGGGGATTCAATGAGCAGTTCTTC; CDR3aa: CAWSFGGFNEQFF
j_gene: TRBJ1-4; abundance: -; d_gene: -; v_gene: TRBV6-2/TRBV6-3; CDR3nt: TGTGCCAGCAGTCCAAGGGGGGAAAAACTGTTTTTT; CDR3aa: CASSPRGEKLFF
j_gene: TRBJ1-6; abundance: -; d_gene: -; v_gene: TRBV7-2; CDR3nt: TGTGCCAGCAGCTACTCCAGGGATTCACCCCTCCACTTT; CDR3aa: CASSYSRDSPLHF
j_gene: TRBJ2-6; abundance: -; d_gene: -; v_gene: TRBV19; CDR3nt: TGTGCCACCGAGAAGGGGTACTCTGGGGCCAACGTCCTGACTTTC; CDR3aa: CATEKGYSGANVLTF
j_gene: TRBJ2-2; abundance: -; d_gene: -; v_gene: TRBV19; CDR3nt: TGTGCCAGTAGTATTTCGACAGCCACCGGGGAGCTGTTTTTT; CDR3aa: CASSISTATGELFF
j_gene: TRBJ1-3; abundance: -; d_gene: -; v_gene: TRBV3-1/TRBV3-2; CDR3nt: TGTGCCAGCAGCCCGAGGACACCTCGCTCTGGAAACACCATATATTTT; CDR3aa: CASSPRTPRSGNTIYF
j_gene: TRBJ1-1; abundance: few; d_gene: -; v_gene: TRBV18; CDR3nt: TGTGCCAGCTCACCCCGGGGAGGTGAAGCTTTCTTT; CDR3aa: CASSPRGGEAFF
j_gene: TRBJ1-2; abundance: -; d_gene: TRBD1; v_gene: TRBV19; CDR3nt: TGTGCCAGTGGCCCTCCGGACAGGGGATTTTCGGCCTGGGGCTACACCTTC; CDR3aa: CASGPPDRGFSAWGYTF
j_gene: TRBJ2-3; abundance: -; d_gene: TRBD2; v_gene: TRBV11-2; CDR3nt: TGTGCCAGCAGCCCCGGACTAGCGGGAGATACGCAGTATTTT; CDR3aa: CASSPGLAGDTQYF
j_gene: TRBJ1-1; abundance: -; d_gene: -; v_gene: TRBV18; CDR3nt: TGTGCCAGCTCACCGGGACAAATCCGGACTGAAGCTTTCTTT; CDR3aa: CASSPGQIRTEAFF
j_gene: TRBJ2-5; abundance: -; d_gene: -; v_gene: TRBV5-1; CDR3nt: TGCGCCAGCAGCTTTCGGGAGACCCAGTACTTC; CDR3aa: CASSFRETQYF
j_gene: TRBJ1-2; abundance: -; d_gene: TRBD1; v_gene: TRBV7-9; CDR3nt: TGTGCCAGCAGCCTAGGACCTGGGACAGACCGTAACTATGGCTACACCTTC; CDR3aa: CASSLGPGTDRNYGYTF
j_gene: TRBJ2-3; abundance: -; d_gene: -; v_gene: TRBV6-5; CDR3nt: TGTGCCAGCAGTCCAAGCCTTCGCACAGATACGCAGTATTTT; CDR3aa: CASSPSLRTDTQYF
j_gene: TRBJ1-1; abundance: -; d_gene: -; v_gene: TRBV18; CDR3nt: TGTGCCAGCTCACCATCCCAGAACACTGAAGCTTTCTTT; CDR3aa: CASSPSQNTEAFF
j_gene: TRBJ2-7; abundance: -; d_gene: TRBD1; v_gene: TRBV11-2; CDR3nt: TGTGCCAGCAACCGGGGACAGTCGCCTCGCGAGCAGTACTTC; CDR3aa: CASNRGQSPREQYF
j_gene: TRBJ2-7; abundance: -; d_gene: TRBD1; v_gene: TRBV7-8; CDR3nt: TGTGCCAGCAGCTTCGGGACAGGGGGAAGGGAGCAGTACTTC; CDR3aa: CASSFGTGGREQYF
j_gene: TRBJ2-1; abundance: few; d_gene: -; v_gene: TRBV7-8; CDR3nt: TGTGCCAGCAGCTTATATCGAGGAGTCAACCATGAGCAGTTCTTC; CDR3aa: CASSLYRGVNHEQFF
j_gene: TRBJ2-7; abundance: -; d_gene: -; v_gene: TRBV7-9; CDR3nt: TGTGCCAGCAGCCTCAGCGGGACAGGCAACGAGCAGTACTTC; CDR3aa: CASSLSGTGNEQYF
j_gene: TRBJ1-2; abundance: -; d_gene: -; v_gene: TRBV18; CDR3nt: TGTGCCAGCTCACCACCGGCAGCGAACTATGGCTACACCTTC; CDR3aa: CASSPPAANYGYTF
j_gene: TRBJ1-4; abundance: -; d_gene: -; v_gene: TRBV19; CDR3nt: TGTGCCAGTAGTATCCCGACTAAGGATGAAAAACTGTTTTTT; CDR3aa: CASSIPTKDEKLFF
j_gene: TRBJ1-6; abundance: few; d_gene: -; v_gene: TRBV19; CDR3nt: TGTGCCAGTAGTAGTGTAATCAGCTCCTATAATTCACCCCTCCACTTT; CDR3aa: CASSSVISSYNSPLHF
j_gene: TRBJ2-5; abundance: once; d_gene: TRBD2; v_gene: TRBV6-5; CDR3nt: TGTGCCACCTGGACTAGCGGGAGGGAGACCCAGTACTTC; CDR3aa: CATWTSGRETQYF
j_gene: TRBJ2-1; abundance: -; d_gene: TRBD2; v_gene: TRBV3-1/TRBV3-2; CDR3nt: TGTGCCAGCAGCCAACGACTAGCGGGAGTGACTGAGCAGTTCTTC; CDR3aa: CASSQRLAGVTEQFF
j_gene: TRBJ1-2; abundance: -; d_gene: TRBD1; v_gene: TRBV27; CDR3nt: TGTGCCAGCAGTTCATGGGACAGAGCTAACTATGGCTACACCTTC; CDR3aa: CASSSWDRANYGYTF
j_gene: TRBJ1-6; abundance: -; d_gene: TRBD1; v_gene: TRBV2; CDR3nt: TGTGCCAGCAGTGAAATGGGCCTTAGGGGGCTGGGTTCACCCCTCCACTTT; CDR3aa: CASSEMGLRGLGSPLHF
j_gene: TRBJ2-3; abundance: -; d_gene: TRBD1; v_gene: TRBV27; CDR3nt: TGTGCCAGCAGTTTTGGACAGGGAGGCACAGATACGCAGTATTTT; CDR3aa: CASSFGQGGTDTQYF
j_gene: TRBJ2-2; abundance: -; d_gene: TRBD1; v_gene: TRBV6-5; CDR3nt: TGTGCCAGCCGAGGAGACAGGGACACCGGGGAGCTGTTTTTT; CDR3aa: CASRGDRDTGELFF
j_gene: TRBJ2-1; abundance: -; d_gene: -; v_gene: TRBV3-1/TRBV3-2; CDR3nt: TGTGCCAGCAGCCAAGGGGGAAGGACAGATTACAATGAGCAGTTCTTC; CDR3aa: CASSQGGRTDYNEQFF
j_gene: TRBJ2-5; abundance: -; d_gene: TRBD1; v_gene: TRBV24-1; CDR3nt: TGTGCCACCAGTGACGGCGGGACAGGGCTCCAAGAGACCCAGTACTTC; CDR3aa: CATSDGGTGLQETQYF
j_gene: TRBJ1-4; abundance: -; d_gene: TRBD1; v_gene: TRBV5-1; CDR3nt: TGCGCCAGCAGCTGGGGACAGCCCGCAACTAATGAAAAACTGTTTTTT; CDR3aa: CASSWGQPATNEKLFF
j_gene: TRBJ1-4; abundance: few; d_gene: -; v_gene: TRBV29-1; CDR3nt: TGCAGCGGCAGGAGCCTAACGGGGGAAAAACTGTTTTTT; CDR3aa: CSGRSLTGEKLFF
j_gene: TRBJ1-1; abundance: -; d_gene: TRBD1; v_gene: TRBV6-5; CDR3nt: TGTGCCAGCAGTCCCCGGACAGGGAAAGCTTTCTTT; CDR3aa: CASSPRTGKAFF
j_gene: TRBJ2-7; abundance: few; d_gene: TRBD2; v_gene: TRBV9; CDR3nt: TGTGCCAGCAGCGCCTTTAGCGGGTCACAAGCCTACGAGCAGTACTTC; CDR3aa: CASSAFSGSQAYEQYF
j_gene: TRBJ1-3; abundance: few; d_gene: -; v_gene: TRBV15; CDR3nt: TGTGCCACCAGCAGGGACGGGGAATCCTACTCTGGAAACACCATATATTTT; CDR3aa: CATSRDGESYSGNTIYF
j_gene: TRBJ1-6; abundance: few; d_gene: TRBD1; v_gene: TRBV7-2; CDR3nt: TGTGCCAGCAGCGCAGGGGGCCCCACTTATTCACCCCTCCACTTT; CDR3aa: CASSAGGPTYSPLHF
j_gene: TRBJ1-1; abundance: -; d_gene: -; v_gene: TRBV14; CDR3nt: TGTGCCAGCAGCCAAGACAGGGCCCTATTCATGAACACTGAAGCTTTCTTT; CDR3aa: CASSQDRALFMNTEAFF
j_gene: TRBJ2-7; abundance: once; d_gene: -; v_gene: TRBV18; CDR3nt: TGTGCCAGCTCACCAGGGGGCGCAACTAGACGGACCTACGAGCAGTACTTC; CDR3aa: CASSPGGATRRTYEQYF
j_gene: TRBJ2-1; abundance: -; d_gene: TRBD2; v_gene: TRBV15; CDR3nt: TGTGCCACCAGCAGAGAATACCCGGGGGGGAAGAATGAGCAGTTCTTC; CDR3aa: CATSREYPGGKNEQFF
j_gene: TRBJ1-5; abundance: -; d_gene: TRBD1; v_gene: TRBV18; CDR3nt: TGTGCCAGCTCTCGCATACAGGGGGGAGTTAATAGCAATCAGCCCCAGCATTTT; CDR3aa: CASSRIQGGVNSNQPQHF
j_gene: TRBJ1-2; abundance: -; d_gene: TRBD1; v_gene: TRBV6-5; CDR3nt: TGTGCCAGCAGTTACGGGACAGGGGTTGGCTACACCTTC; CDR3aa: CASSYGTGVGYTF
j_gene: TRBJ2-7; abundance: few; d_gene: TRBD2; v_gene: TRBV3-1/TRBV3-2; CDR3nt: TGTGCCAGCAGCCTGCGGGGCGGGAGGGCCAACGAGCAGTACTTC; CDR3aa: CASSLRGGRANEQYF